Given below is one T cell receptor (beta chain) in context. These data belong to a study of OX40 agonist ivuxolimab in advanced cancers. Background on the study: Treatment of patients was with ivuxolimab, an agonistic anti-OX40 (CD134) antibody.

Method: immunoSEQ multiplex PCR; TCRdb's copy keeps in-frame clones and lacks some. The repertoire consists of around 26,000 clones, with around nine tenths occurring once and the leading ten covering under 25%. V lost 2 bases and J 5 bases, leaving 24 bases between the germline ends. Germline assignment: CDR1 MNHEY and CDR2 SMNVEV (reference sequence). The CDR3 runs to 18 residues. The chain combines TRBV27 with TRBJ2-5; possible D gene TRBD2, 5 bases. The sample in question was CD4+ or CD8+ T cells sorted from blood, obtained in a trial of the OX40 agonist ivuxolimab. This clonotype originated in an adult with an advanced solid tumor such as melanoma, head and neck, liver or kidney cancer. The CDR3 coding sequence is TGTGCCAGCAGTTTAAGGGTCGACTACCGGGTGGCGGCGGAGACCCAGTACTTC. Its translation is CASSLRVDYRVAAETQYF.